This entry is about one T cell receptor beta chain. The antigen is unknown. Generated by immunoSEQ multiplex PCR, the TCRdb table keeps only in-frame clones and is missing some. The table lists some 20,000 clones, less than 70% of them singletons. This sample is part of a study of Tregs in tolerant kidney transplant recipients. Whole-study findings and limits: Biological reproducibility was not directly addressed, but technical replication error appeared minimal.

Trimming cost V 5 bases and J 0 bases; bases outside gene matches: 6. The CDR3 is 15 amino acids. Germline V gene data show CDR1 as SEHNR and CDR2 as FQNEAQ (reference sequence). This TCR was sampled from a human donor in good health. Input material: Tregs from blood cultured with allogeneic cells. V is TRBV7-9 and J is TRBJ2-7, with 8 bases that match TRBD1. This CDR3 reads CASSPPTGASYEQYF. CDR3 coding DNA: TGTGCCAGCAGCCCCCCGACAGGGGCCTCCTACGAGCAGTACTTC.